The TCR beta chain described here comes from a study of cytomegalovirus exposure and HLA in healthy donors. As for this clone: Its matching antigen is unknown.

This CDR3 is built from 16 residues. Germline CDR1 LGHNA, CDR2 YSLEER. V was clipped by 3 bases and J by 1 base, with 14 bases between them. Points from the study as a whole: CMV serostatus alone was available as immune exposure information. Relative to the approximately 670-donor mean, N-insertions were reportedly fewer in an Asian-associated ancestry cluster in a later analysis.

The primer mix had 60 Vbeta and 13 Jbeta primers. The data were produced by immunoSEQ multiplex PCR, yet TCRdb's version contains in-frame clones alone and is incomplete. Of roughly 250,000 clones in the sample, almost 85% were seen once. The TCR comes from a woman aged 40 to 49 in good health and CMV-seropositive. The chain links TRBV4-3 to TRBJ2-3; TRBD1 is a possible D gene (5 bases). Source material: PBMCs. Here the CDR3 DNA reads TGCGCCAGCAGCCACACGTATGGCAGGGGCACAGATACGCAGTATTTT. It specifies CASSHTYGRGTDTQYF.